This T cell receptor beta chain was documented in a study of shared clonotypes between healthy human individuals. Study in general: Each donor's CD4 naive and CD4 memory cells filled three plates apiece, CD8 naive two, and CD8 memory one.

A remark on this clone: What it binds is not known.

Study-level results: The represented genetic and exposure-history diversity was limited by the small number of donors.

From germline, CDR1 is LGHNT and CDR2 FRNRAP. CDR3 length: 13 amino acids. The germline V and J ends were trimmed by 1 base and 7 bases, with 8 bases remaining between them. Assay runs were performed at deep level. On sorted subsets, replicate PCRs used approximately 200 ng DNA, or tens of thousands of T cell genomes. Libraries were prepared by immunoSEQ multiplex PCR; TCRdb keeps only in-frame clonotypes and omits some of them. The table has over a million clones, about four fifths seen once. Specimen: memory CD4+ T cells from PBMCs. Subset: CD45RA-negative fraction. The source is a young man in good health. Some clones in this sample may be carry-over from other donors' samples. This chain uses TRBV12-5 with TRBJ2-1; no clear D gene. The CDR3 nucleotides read TGTGCTAGTGGTTTGGGTACAACGAATGAGCAGTTCTTC. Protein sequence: CASGLGTTNEQFF. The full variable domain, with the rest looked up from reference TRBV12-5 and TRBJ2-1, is DARVTQTPRHKVTEMGQEVTMRCQPILGHNTVFWYRQTMMQGLELLAYFRNRAPLDDSGMPKDRFSAEMPDATLATLKIQPSEPRDSAVYFCASGLGTTNEQFFGPGTRLTVL.